What follows is one TCR beta chain and its context. This sample is part of a study of T-cell reconstitution after alpha-beta-depleted transplantation in children. This CDR3 comprises 15 residues. The V and J ends lost 7 bases and 5 bases respectively, with 18 bases between them. Unique molecular identifiers were built into the TCRbeta library. Via MiXCR, TCRdb re-called the PCR reads, giving one row per CDR3 protein. The sample lists about 610,000 distinct CDR3 sequences; about 10% were seen once. The J gene is TRBJ1-3, the V gene TRBV12-3 or TRBV12-4; a weak D match, TRBD1 (5 bases). The sequencing here drew on PBMCs from the stem cell graft donor, taken from the stem cell graft. The TCR sequence derives from a human donor who donated a stem cell graft to a child with acute myeloid leukemia. The CDR3 loop reads CASTPPGTGRNTIYF. The CDR3 DNA sequence: TGTGCCAGCACCCCCCCCGGGACGGGTAGAAACACCATATATTTT.